This T cell receptor (beta chain) was captured in a study of cytomegalovirus exposure and HLA in healthy donors. Use of 60 Vbeta and 13 Jbeta primers characterized the PCR. Here immunoSEQ multiplex PCR was the method, and the copy in TCRdb shows in-frame clones only, minus some. The data hold over 70,000 clones, with roughly two thirds observed a single time. About this clone: Within the sample, other DNA sequences also encode this same CDR3.

The CDR3 is 13 residues long. Germline values: CDR1 SQVTM, CDR2 ANQGSEA. Trimming shortened V by 1 base and J by 5 bases, and 9 bases separated the two germline ends. The clonotype originates from a man in his forties or fifties in good health and CMV-seropositive. Sequenced sample: PBMCs. The rearrangement uses TRBV29-1 and TRBJ1-5, with a tentative D call TRBD1 (6 bases). The CDR3 loop reads CSVEAGADQPQHF. The CDR3 coding sequence is TGCAGCGTTGAAGCAGGGGCCGATCAGCCCCAGCATTTT.